This TCR beta chain was observed in a study of blood T cell repertoires in COVID-19. Membership in each cohort depended on participant-reported clinical history. The data were produced by immunoSEQ multiplex PCR, yet TCRdb's version contains in-frame clones alone and is incomplete. The sample lists about 400,000 clones, 85% to 90% seen once, with roughly a tenth in the top ten. The CDR3 runs to 12 residues. V lost 3 bases and J 1 base, leaving 4 bases between the germline ends. The sequence was obtained from a woman aged 45-59 years who had recovered from COVID-19. This chain connects TRBV12-3 or TRBV12-4 to TRBJ2-7; no reliable D call. The material sequenced was PBMCs or T cells enriched from blood (not recorded which). The CDR3 protein is CASSLASYEQYF. In DNA, the CDR3 is TGTGCCAGCAGTTTGGCATCCTACGAGCAGTACTTC.